The rows below give T cell receptor beta chains drawn from one sample of a study of circulating CD8 cells and anti-PD-1 response in melanoma. MiXCR, applied by TCRdb to the reads, yields one record per CDR3 protein. This table holds 450 to 500 distinct CDR3 sequences, roughly a tenth found once. Sequenced material: CD8+ T cells from PBMCs, taken at baseline or after one month of anti-PD-1 therapy (not recorded which). The receptors derive from a human donor with melanoma. Each CDR3 is given with its conserved first and last residue. A D gene is named only where the DNA matches it firmly. Clone size is shown for a subset of rows, as once, few, many or a class of expanded clone.

j_call clone_size d_call v_call cdr3_nt cdr3_aa
TRBJ1-6 medium-sized - TRBV28 TGTGCCAGCAGTTTGACAGTTAATTCACCCCTCCACTTT CASSLTVNSPLHF
TRBJ2-1 - - TRBV4-2 TGTGCCAGCAGCCAAGTAGGGTGGGGGGCAAACAATGAGCAGTTCTTC CASSQVGWGANNEQFF
TRBJ2-7 large TRBD1 TRBV25-1 TGTGCCAGCAGTGAAACCCTGACAGGGGACGAGCAGTACTTC CASSETLTGDEQYF
TRBJ1-4 - TRBD1 TRBV7-2 TGTGCCAGCAGCCGAGACAGGGGGAATGAAAAACTGTTTTTT CASSRDRGNEKLFF
TRBJ1-2 medium-sized - TRBV4-3 TGCGCCAGCAGCCAAGTTCGGACAAGCTATGGCTACACCTTC CASSQVRTSYGYTF
TRBJ1-3 large - TRBV21-1 TGTGCCAGCAGCAAAGATTTAGGACGGGGAAACACCATATATTTT CASSKDLGRGNTIYF
TRBJ2-1 large TRBD1 TRBV6-4 TGTGCCAGCAGCGTCCGGGACAGCCTCTACAATGAGCAGTTCTTC CASSVRDSLYNEQFF
TRBJ1-4 - - TRBV12-5 TGCGCTAGTGGCTCTGACTGGAGTAATGAAAAACTGTTTTTT CASGSDWSNEKLFF
TRBJ1-1 - - TRBV27 TGTGCCAGCAGTTTAACGCAGTCCACTGAAGCTTTCTTT CASSLTQSTEAFF
TRBJ2-2 large - TRBV6-5 TGTGCCAGCAGTTACTCGGCCACGGGAGAACCCACCGGGGAGCTGTTTTTT CASSYSATGEPTGELFF
TRBJ2-1 - - TRBV27 TGTGCCAGCAGTTTAAGGGGGGGGGCCCCCTACAATGAGCAGTTCTTC CASSLRGGAPYNEQFF
TRBJ2-7 large - TRBV5-4 TGTGCCAGCAGCGTTCAGGGCTTCAACGAGCAGTACTTC CASSVQGFNEQYF
TRBJ2-5 large - TRBV27 TGTGCCAGCAGTTTATCATCTATGGGGGGAGAGACCCAGTACTTC CASSLSSMGGETQYF
TRBJ2-1 large - TRBV29-1 TGCAGCGTTGAATCTTGGGAGGACGCCCACAATGAGCAGTTCTTC CSVESWEDAHNEQFF
TRBJ1-5 large - TRBV27 TGTGCCAGCAGTTCAACAGGACATTCTCAGCCCCAGCATTTT CASSSTGHSQPQHF
TRBJ1-5 large - TRBV7-6 TGTGCCAGCAGCCCCCAACCCAATCAGCCCCAGCATTTT CASSPQPNQPQHF
TRBJ2-7 large - TRBV14 TGTGCCAGCGGGGAGACCTACTACGAGCAGTACTTC CASGETYYEQYF
TRBJ1-1 - - TRBV29-1 TGCAGCGTTGAGACCTTGGTAAAGTTTGAAGCTTTCTTT CSVETLVKFEAFF
TRBJ1-2 medium-sized - TRBV27 TGTGCCAACAGTTTATCGGGGGCTTATGGCTACACCTTC CANSLSGAYGYTF
TRBJ2-1 large TRBD2 TRBV19 TGTGCCAGTACTGATACCGGGACTACGGTAGGCCTTGAGCAGTTCTTC CASTDTGTTVGLEQFF
TRBJ2-7 medium-sized TRBD1 TRBV20-1 TGCAGTGCTAGAGCCCCCACTTTAGGACAGGGGGACTCCTACGAGCAGTACTTC CSARAPTLGQGDSYEQYF
TRBJ2-7 large TRBD2 TRBV19 TGTGCCAGTAGTATAATGGCGGGGGAGGAGCAGTACTTC CASSIMAGEEQYF